The 24 T cell receptor beta chains below were found in one sample sequenced in a study of CD8 T cells in Susac syndrome. Random hexamers served to reverse transcribe about 0.45 to 1 ug RNA. TCRdb re-analysed the immunoSEQ multiplex PCR reads in MiXCR, keeping a single row per CDR3 protein. The sample has 200,000 or so distinct CDR3 sequences, roughly 96% seen once; the top ten hold 0.093%. Sequenced input: CD4+ T cells from PBMCs. All receptors derive from a human donor with multiple sclerosis.

The rearrangement links TRBV30 to TRBJ2-4; D is undetermined. V lost 1 base and J 0 bases, leaving 4 bases between the germline ends. In germline, CDR1 is GTSNPN, CDR2 SVGIG (reference sequence). CDR3 length equals 13 residues. The CDR3 bases are TGTGCCTGGAGTGCGCTAGCCAAAAACATTCAGTACTTC. As protein: CAWSALAKNIQYF.

This chain uses TRBV13 with TRBJ2-3, with D unclear. Between the trimmed V and J ends, which lost 5 bases and 0 bases, there was a span of 6 bases. CDR1 and CDR2 from the germline V gene are PRHDT and FYEKMQ (reference sequence). The CDR3 covers 13 residues. The CDR3: CASSETSTDTQYF. CDR3 nucleotides: TGTGCCAGCAGCGAGACTAGCACAGATACGCAGTATTTT.

This chain joins TRBV3-1 and TRBJ2-6; D not resolved. The germline CDR1 and CDR2 sequences are LGHDT and YNNKEL (reference sequence). V lost 2 bases and J lost 0, with 11 bases in between. The CDR3 covers 17 residues. The CDR3 bases are TGTGCCAGCAGCCAAAGACCCCCCACCTCTGGGGCCAACGTCCTGACTTTC. Amino acid sequence: CASSQRPPTSGANVLTF.

This chain links TRBV20-1 with TRBJ2-5, with 8 bases aligning to TRBD1. CDR3 length equals 15 residues. Per germline, CDR1 DFQATT and CDR2 SNEGSKA (reference sequence). Trimming took 6 bases from V and 0 from J; bases not matched to a gene: 9. CDR3 coding DNA: TGCAGTGCCACTGGTGCGACAGGGGACCAAGAGACCCAGTACTTC. This translates into CSATGATGDQETQYF.

The chain uses TRBV11-2 and TRBJ2-1, with D tentatively TRBD1 (5 bases). V lost 5 bases and J lost 7, with 9 bases in between. The CDR3 has 12 residues. CDR1 and CDR2 from the germline V gene are SGHAT and FQNNGV. Here the CDR3 DNA reads TGTGCCAGCAGCCCTCCAGGGAATGAGCAGTTCTTC. As protein: CASSPPGNEQFF.

This chain uses TRBV30 with TRBJ2-7; D not resolved. CDR1 is GTSNPN and CDR2 is SVGIG in the germline V gene (reference sequence). V lost 0 bases and J lost 6, with 6 bases in between. The CDR3 spans 11 residues. CDR3 sequence: CAWSVRLEQYF. The CDR3 bases are TGTGCCTGGAGTGTTCGGCTCGAGCAGTACTTC.

Comment on this clonotype: One end of the junction varies from germline; a read error may be responsible. J is TRBJ2-5 and V is TRBV18; D is uncertain. The germline V gene has CDR1 KGHSH and CDR2 LQKENI. The CDR3 is 11 amino acids. The CDR3 sequence: CASSPQEAQYF. DNA for the CDR3: TGTGCCAGCTCACCGCAAGAGGCCCAGTACTTC.

The chain couples TRBV6-5 to TRBJ1-2; possibly TRBD1 for D (5 bases). The CDR3 is 15 residues long. Deletions cut 0 bases from V and 7 bases from J, with 15 bases between. Germline assignment: CDR1 MNHEY and CDR2 SVGAGI. CDR3 sequence: CASSYSTQGGFGYTF. CDR3 nucleotides: TGTGCCAGCAGTTACTCGACTCAGGGAGGCTTTGGCTACACCTTC.

In its sample, this clonotype was seen once. The chain uses TRBV14 and TRBJ2-1; the match to TRBD2 covers 9 bases. J gave up 7 bases and V 1 base, and 8 bases lay outside the gene matches. CDR3 length equals 16 residues. The germline V gene has CDR1 SGHDN and CDR2 FVKESK. As DNA, the CDR3 is TGTGCCAGCAGCCAAGGCGTAGCGGGAGTCTATAATGAGCAGTTCTTC. Protein: CASSQGVAGVYNEQFF.

The chain has TRBV12-3 or TRBV12-4 and TRBJ1-2; TRBD1 matches 10 bases. CDR3 length: 15 residues. V was clipped by 6 bases and J by 8 bases; unmatched bases: 12. The CDR3 nucleotides read TGTGCCAGCAGGGCCCAGGGACAGGGGATCGGCGGCTACACCTTC. Amino acid sequence: CASRAQGQGIGGYTF.

The chain couples TRBV7-9 to TRBJ2-1; a weak D match, TRBD1 (5 bases). The CDR3 runs to 12 residues. Germline V CDR1 and CDR2: SEHNR, FQNEAQ (reference sequence). V shed 4 bases and J shed 9 bases, with 10 bases lying between them. The CDR3 nucleotides read TGTGCCAGCAGCTCAGGGTTTAGTGAGCAGTTCTTC. Translating it yields CASSSGFSEQFF.

V usage is TRBV14 and J usage is TRBJ1-2; D uncertain. Looked up from germline, CDR1 is SGHDN and CDR2 is FVKESK. V lost 4 bases and J 6 bases, leaving 15 bases between the germline ends. The CDR3 runs to 14 residues. CDR3 sequence: CASSRVSGVDGYTF. CDR3 sequence (DNA): TGTGCCAGCAGCCGGGTATCCGGAGTTGATGGCTACACCTTC.

The chain has TRBV10-3 and TRBJ2-1; 11 bases fit TRBD2. The CDR3 loop spans 15 amino acids. The J segment lost 4 bases and the V segment lost 7 bases, leaving 6 bases of the junction unmatched. CDR1 is ENHRY and CDR2 is SYGVKD in the germline V gene. This CDR3 is CAITRGLAAYNEQFF. DNA of the CDR3: TGTGCCATCACCCGGGGACTAGCGGCTTACAATGAGCAGTTCTTC.

The V call is TRBV5-1, the J call TRBJ1-2, with D tentatively TRBD1 (6 bases). Germline V gives CDR1 SGHRS, CDR2 YFSETQ. Trimming left V 3 bases short and J 6 bases short, with 12 bases between. The CDR3 length is 13 residues. The chain's CDR3 is CASSSQGTDGYTF. As DNA, the CDR3 is TGCGCCAGCAGCTCTCAGGGGACGGATGGCTACACCTTC. Complete variable domain (other parts from reference TRBV5-1 and TRBJ1-2): KAGVTQTPRYLIKTRGQQVTLSCSPISGHRSVSWYQQTPGQGLQFLFEYFSETQRNKGNFPGRFSGRQFSNSRSEMNVSTLELGDSALYLCASSSQGTDGYTFGSGTRLTVV.

This clonotype has a single count. This rearrangement joins TRBV7-9 to TRBJ2-1; no firm D call. CDR3 length: 11 amino acids. The germline V and J ends were trimmed by 4 bases and 15 bases, with 13 bases remaining between them. The germline gives CDR1 SEHNR, CDR2 FQNEAQ (reference sequence). CDR3 coding DNA: TGTGCCAGCAGCTCCGGGTTCGGCCCGTTCTTC. Its protein is CASSSGFGPFF.

The J gene is TRBJ2-1, the V gene TRBV10-3, with 8 bases that match TRBD1. The V and J ends lost 5 bases and 1 base, in that order; junction bases with no gene match: 4. Germline-derived CDR1 and CDR2 are ENHRY and SYGVKD. CDR3 length: 15 residues. The CDR3 loop is CAISQGARSYNEQFF. The CDR3 coding sequence is TGTGCCATCAGTCAGGGGGCGCGTTCCTACAATGAGCAGTTCTTC.

The gene calls are TRBV20-1 and TRBJ2-5; D possibly corresponds to TRBD2 (6 bases). The germline V gene has CDR1 DFQATT and CDR2 SNEGSKA (reference sequence). The CDR3 extends over 14 amino acids. Trimming cost V 5 bases and J 7 bases, with 20 bases left between them. The CDR3 nucleotides are TGCAGTGCTGTCTTCCGGGACTCTCTAAGGACCCAGTACTTC. Protein sequence: CSAVFRDSLRTQYF.

The chain couples TRBV7-9 to TRBJ1-5; tentatively, D is TRBD1 (5 bases). This CDR3 is built from 15 residues. The V gene's germline CDR1 is SEHNR and CDR2 FQNEAQ (reference sequence). The V gene lost 8 bases and the J gene lost 3 bases, with 17 bases spanning the gap. The CDR3 loop is CASGRGDRANQPQHF. DNA of the CDR3: TGTGCCAGCGGCCGGGGGGATAGGGCCAATCAGCCCCAGCATTTT.

The V and J genes are TRBV12-5 and TRBJ2-1, with D possibly TRBD2 on 5 matching bases. Germline CDR1 and CDR2: LGHNT and FRNRAP. The V end lost 0 bases, the J end lost 4 bases, and 7 bases lay between the germline ends. The CDR3 length is 14 residues. The CDR3: CASGLVQRYNEQFF. The CDR3 DNA sequence: TGTGCTAGTGGTTTGGTACAGCGGTACAATGAGCAGTTCTTC.

This clonotype occurred once. This rearrangement joins TRBV4-1 to TRBJ2-3; tentatively, D is TRBD1 or TRBD2 (5 bases each). Germline-derived CDR1 and CDR2 are MGHRA and YSYEKL. The CDR3 has 17 amino acids. The V and J ends lost 1 base and 2 bases respectively, with 16 bases between them. The CDR3 region is CASSQVGAGKTTDTQYF. The CDR3 coding sequence is TGCGCCAGCAGCCAAGTCGGGGCAGGGAAAACCACAGATACGCAGTATTTT.

The rearrangement uses TRBV9 and TRBJ2-7, with D possibly called TRBD1 or TRBD2 (5 bases each). Per the germline V gene, CDR1 is SGDLS and CDR2 is YYNGEE. Trimming left V 4 bases short and J 3 bases short, with 14 bases between. The CDR3 covers 14 residues. This CDR3 reads CASSHRDGNYEQYF. CDR3 in DNA: TGTGCCAGCAGCCACCGGGACGGGAACTACGAGCAGTACTTC.

The chain has TRBV7-2 and TRBJ2-2; D unclear. V was clipped by 5 bases and J by 3 bases, with 7 bases between them. The CDR3 is 13 amino acids. Germline V gene lookup returns CDR1 SGHTA and CDR2 FQGNSA. The CDR3: CASSPRYTGELFF. The CDR3 bases are TGTGCCAGCAGCCCCCGCTACACCGGGGAGCTGTTTTTT.

V gene TRBV7-9 combines with J gene TRBJ1-1; D call uncertain. The CDR3 covers 14 residues. Germline CDR1 SEHNR, CDR2 FQNEAQ (reference sequence). The V end was cut by 5 bases, the J end by 3 bases, with 13 bases between. The CDR3 here is CASSPLGRYTEAFF. The CDR3 DNA reads TGTGCCAGCAGCCCGCTAGGGAGGTACACTGAAGCTTTCTTT.

This sequence joins TRBV20-1 and TRBJ1-2; TRBD1 is a possible D gene (6 bases). V gave up 6 bases and J gave up 1 base, with 18 bases separating them. There are 15 residues in the CDR3. Germline CDR1 and CDR2: DFQATT and SNEGSKA (reference sequence). CDR3: CSAGGRDSLNYGYTF. CDR3 sequence (DNA): TGCAGTGCCGGGGGGCGGGATTCCCTTAACTATGGCTACACCTTC.